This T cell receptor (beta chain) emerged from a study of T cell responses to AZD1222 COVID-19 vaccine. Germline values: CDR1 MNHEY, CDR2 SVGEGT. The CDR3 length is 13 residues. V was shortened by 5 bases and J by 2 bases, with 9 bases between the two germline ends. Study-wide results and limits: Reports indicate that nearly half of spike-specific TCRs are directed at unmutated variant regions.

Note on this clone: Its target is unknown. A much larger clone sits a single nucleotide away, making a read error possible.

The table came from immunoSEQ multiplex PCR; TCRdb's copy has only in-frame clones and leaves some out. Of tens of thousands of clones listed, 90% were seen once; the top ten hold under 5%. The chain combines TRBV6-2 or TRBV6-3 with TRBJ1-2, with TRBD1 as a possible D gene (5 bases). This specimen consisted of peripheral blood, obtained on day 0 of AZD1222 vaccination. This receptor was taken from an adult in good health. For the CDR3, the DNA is TGTGCCAGCAGTGACCGGGACAACTATGGCTACACCTTC. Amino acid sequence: CASSDRDNYGYTF.